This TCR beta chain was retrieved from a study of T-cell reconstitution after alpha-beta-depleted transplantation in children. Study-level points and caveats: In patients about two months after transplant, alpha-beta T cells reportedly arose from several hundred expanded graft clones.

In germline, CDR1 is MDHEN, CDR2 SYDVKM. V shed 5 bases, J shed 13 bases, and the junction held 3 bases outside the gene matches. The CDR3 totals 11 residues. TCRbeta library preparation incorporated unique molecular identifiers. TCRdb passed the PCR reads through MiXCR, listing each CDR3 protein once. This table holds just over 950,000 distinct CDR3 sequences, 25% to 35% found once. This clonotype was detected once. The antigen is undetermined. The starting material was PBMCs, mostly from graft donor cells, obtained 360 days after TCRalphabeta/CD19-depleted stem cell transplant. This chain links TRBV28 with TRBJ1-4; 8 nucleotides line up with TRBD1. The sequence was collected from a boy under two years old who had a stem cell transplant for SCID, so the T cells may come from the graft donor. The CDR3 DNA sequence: TGTGCCAGCAGTGCTACAGGGGGACTGTTTTTT. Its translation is CASSATGGLFF.